Shown below are 32 T cell receptor beta chains from a single sample sequenced in a study of T-cell reconstitution after alpha-beta-depleted transplantation in children. Unique molecular identifiers were built into the TCRbeta library. TCRdb processed the PCR reads anew with MiXCR; each CDR3 protein has one entry. Here the sample spans 75,000 to 90,000 distinct CDR3 sequences, 12% to 15% being singletons. The specimen comprised PBMCs, mostly from graft donor cells, sampled 180 days after TCRalphabeta/CD19-depleted stem cell transplant. The source is a male patient under 10 years old who had a stem cell transplant for acute lymphoblastic leukemia, so the T cells may come from the graft donor.

This clonotype was seen only a few times. The rearrangement uses TRBV5-6 and TRBJ2-3; a weak D match, TRBD2 (5 bases). Germline lookup yields CDR1 SGHDT and CDR2 YYEEEE. Trimming cost V 6 bases and J 4 bases, with 15 bases left between them. The CDR3 runs 14 residues. The CDR3 bases are TGTGCCAGCAATCCGGCGCGGGCCCCAGATACGCAGTATTTT. It specifies CASNPARAPDTQYF.

This clonotype has just a few counts. The chain joins TRBV18 to TRBJ2-2; D remains ambiguous. V lost 2 bases and J 2 bases, leaving 12 bases between the germline ends. Germline V gene sequence: CDR1 KGHSH, CDR2 LQKENI. This CDR3 comprises 16 residues. The CDR3 DNA follows: TGTGCCAGCTCACCAATTACAGTTGCAAACACCGGGGAGCTGTTTTTT. Translated, it gives CASSPITVANTGELFF.

J is TRBJ1-1 and V is TRBV5-1; the D is unclear. The V gene lost 4 bases and the J gene lost 0 bases, with 13 bases spanning the gap. The V gene's germline CDR1 is SGHRS and CDR2 YFSETQ. The CDR3 length is 15 residues. The CDR3: CASSPLDTLNTEAFF. CDR3 coding DNA: TGCGCCAGCAGCCCTCTAGACACTCTGAACACTGAAGCTTTCTTT.

This chain connects TRBV5-1 to TRBJ2-5; D is uncertain. The germline gives CDR1 SGHRS, CDR2 YFSETQ. V shed 0 bases and J shed 6 bases, with 3 bases lying between them. The CDR3 spans 11 residues. CDR3 in DNA: TGCGCCAGCAGCTTGGAGCAGACCCAGTACTTC. This translates into CASSLEQTQYF.

This clonotype showed up just a few times. The CDR3 is CASSLGRLGSYTF. Written as DNA, the CDR3 is TGTGCCAGCAGTTTAGGGCGCCTCGGAAGCTACACCTTC. The V call is TRBV12-3 or TRBV12-4, the J call TRBJ1-2; D remains ambiguous. There are 13 residues in the CDR3. Between the trimmed V and J ends, which lost 1 base and 9 bases, there was a span of 12 bases.

This clonotype was observed a few times. This chain links TRBV20-1 with TRBJ2-5; 9 positions match TRBD1. The CDR3 sequence is 12 residues long. V dropped 6 bases and J dropped 5; count of bases not matched to a gene: 4. Germline V gene data show CDR1 as DFQATT and CDR2 as SNEGSKA (reference sequence). CDR3 in DNA: TGCAGTGCCTTGACAGGGGGGGAGACCCAGTACTTC. Translation: CSALTGGETQYF.

The gene calls are TRBV5-1 and TRBJ1-1; 7 nucleotides line up with TRBD1. The length of the CDR3 is 16 residues. Unmatched junction bases numbered 10, after V lost 5 bases and J lost 0 bases. Germline CDR1 SGHRS, CDR2 YFSETQ. CDR3: CASSSLRGHMNTEAFF. The CDR3 nucleotides read TGCGCCAGCAGTTCACTAAGGGGGCACATGAACACTGAAGCTTTCTTT. The full variable domain, its missing parts supplied by reference TRBV5-1 and TRBJ1-1, is KAGVTQTPRYLIKTRGQQVTLSCSPISGHRSVSWYQQTPGQGLQFLFEYFSETQRNKGNFPGRFSGRQFSNSRSEMNVSTLELGDSALYLCASSSLRGHMNTEAFFGQGTRLTVV.

The chain links TRBV11-2 to TRBJ2-1, with a possible D match to TRBD1 (6 bases). V was pared by 5 bases and J by 0 bases, with 11 bases between. Germline V gene sequence: CDR1 SGHAT, CDR2 FQNNGV. This CDR3 comprises 15 residues. Here the CDR3 DNA reads TGTGCCAGCAGCGTCCTAGGGGGCTCCTACAATGAGCAGTTCTTC. Translated: CASSVLGGSYNEQFF.

Only a few counts were recorded for this clonotype. This chain joins TRBV29-1 and TRBJ1-1; tentatively, D is TRBD1 (5 bases). The length of the CDR3 is 13 residues. V lost 6 bases, J lost 4 bases, and 15 bases lay in between. CDR1 and CDR2 from the germline V gene are SQVTM and ANQGSEA. Written as DNA, the CDR3 is TGCAGCGTGGAGGGGAGGGTGACCACTGAAGCTTTCTTT. Translated, it gives CSVEGRVTTEAFF.

CDR3 nucleotides: TGTGCCAGCTCACCAAGGCGGACAGGACTAGCCAAAAACATTCAGTACTTC. The encoded protein is CASSPRRTGLAKNIQYF. This chain joins TRBV18 and TRBJ2-4, with TRBD1 matching 7 bases. In germline, CDR1 is KGHSH, CDR2 LQKENI. V lost 2 bases and J lost 0; bases outside the gene matches: 7. The CDR3 spans 17 residues.

This clonotype was observed at least ten times. The chain uses TRBV27 and TRBJ2-7; TRBD2 matches at 7 bases. Trimming removed 7 bases from V and 9 bases from J; junction bases left unmatched: 27. This CDR3 is built from 18 residues. The germline V gene encodes CDR1 MNHEY and CDR2 SMNVEV (reference sequence). The CDR3 region has the DNA TGTGCCAGCACCACCGCCCGACTAGCCCCGTTCGGCCTACGATTGCAGTACTTC. It is translated as CASTTARLAPFGLRLQYF.

This clonotype was detected many times. The chain uses TRBV6-6 and TRBJ1-5; tentative D call: TRBD1 (5 bases). Between the trimmed V and J ends, which lost 0 bases and 5 bases, there was a span of 5 bases. The CDR3 runs to 13 residues. Germline V lookup: CDR1 MNHNY, CDR2 SVGAGI (reference sequence). CDR3 bases: TGTGCCAGCAGTTACTCGGGACATCAGCCCCAGCATTTT. The encoded protein is CASSYSGHQPQHF.

This clonotype was counted once. The chain employs TRBV4-1 and TRBJ2-4, with D possibly being TRBD1 (6 bases). The CDR3 is 14 residues long. The germline V and J ends were trimmed by 0 bases and 9 bases, with 12 bases remaining between them. Germline CDR1 MGHRA, CDR2 YSYEKL. CDR3 bases: TGCGCCAGCAGCCAAGACGGGCCAGGGGCCATTCAGTACTTC. Amino acids: CASSQDGPGAIQYF.

Ten or more counts support this clonotype. V is TRBV10-3 and J is TRBJ2-7, with D perhaps TRBD1 (6 bases). CDR1 and CDR2 (germline): ENHRY, SYGVKD. V was clipped by 6 bases and J by 5 bases, with 20 bases between them. The CDR3 sequence is 15 residues long. The CDR3 nucleotides are TGTGCCATCAGCCAAGGGGGAACTAGTTTGGACGAGCAGTACTTC. The encoded protein is CAISQGGTSLDEQYF.

This clonotype was detected only a few times. The chain combines TRBV7-6 with TRBJ1-1; tentatively, D is TRBD1 (6 bases). This CDR3 is 14 amino acids long. V was clipped by 4 bases and J by 5 bases, with 14 bases between them. Germline V gene lookup returns CDR1 SGHVS and CDR2 FNYEAQ. The CDR3 here is CASSSQEGGTEAFF. As DNA, the CDR3 is TGTGCCAGCAGCTCCCAAGAAGGGGGTACTGAAGCTTTCTTT. Supplemented by reference TRBV7-6 and TRBJ1-1, the full variable domain reads GAGVSQSPRYKVTKRGQDVALRCDPISGHVSLYWYRQALGQGPEFLTYFNYEAQQDKSGLPNDRFSAERPEGSISTLTIQRTEQRDSAMYRCASSSQEGGTEAFFGQGTRLTVV.

The genes are TRBV12-3 or TRBV12-4 and TRBJ2-7; 8 bases are shared with TRBD1. This CDR3 contains 16 residues. J gave up 0 bases and V 4 bases, and 8 bases lay outside the gene matches. The CDR3 protein is CASSSLRDRLSYEQYF. CDR3 DNA sequence: TGTGCCAGCAGTTCCCTCCGGGACAGGCTCTCCTACGAGCAGTACTTC.

This clonotype appeared a few times. This chain joins TRBV20-1 and TRBJ2-7; the match to TRBD1 covers 7 bases. Germline V gene sequence: CDR1 DFQATT, CDR2 SNEGSKA (reference sequence). This CDR3 contains 14 residues. V gave up 1 base and J gave up 1 base; unmatched junction bases: 4. The CDR3: CSARGSGGSYEQYF. CDR3 in DNA: TGCAGTGCTAGAGGGTCAGGGGGATCCTACGAGCAGTACTTC.

Worth noting for this clonotype: This may be a read error, as it is one base from a much larger clone. The CDR3 end shows no conserved phenylalanine or tryptophan, and so a read error is likely. The gene calls are TRBV5-1 and TRBJ1-2; D is uncertain. The germline CDR1 and CDR2 sequences are SGHRS and YFSETQ. Trimming left V 0 bases short and J 4 bases short, with 10 bases between. This CDR3 has 14 residues. The CDR3 nucleotides are TGCGCCAGCAGCTTGGAGGGTTTGGCCTATGGCTACACCTAC. Its translation: CASSLEGLAYGYTY.

The chain joins TRBV7-9 to TRBJ2-7, with D possibly TRBD2 on 6 matching bases. The V gene lost 5 bases and the J gene lost 5 bases, with 16 bases spanning the gap. This CDR3 is built from 14 residues. Germline V gives CDR1 SEHNR, CDR2 FQNEAQ (reference sequence). The CDR3 nucleotides read TGTGCCAGCAGCCCTCGCGGGGCTAGCAACGAGCAGTACTTC. Protein product: CASSPRGASNEQYF.

This clonotype was observed a few times. The chain employs TRBV20-1 and TRBJ2-1, with 7 bases aligning to TRBD2. The CDR3 consists of 13 residues. With 2 bases clipped from V and 3 bases from J, the junction kept 1 base outside the gene matches. Germline V lookup: CDR1 DFQATT, CDR2 SNEGSKA (reference sequence). The CDR3, as DNA: TGCAGTGCTAGACGGGGGGACTACAATGAGCAGTTCTTC. Its translation is CSARRGDYNEQFF.

The sample holds many counts of this clonotype. This rearrangement joins TRBV7-3 to TRBJ1-2; D might be TRBD1 (5 bases). Trimming pared 3 bases from V and 8 bases from J, leaving 13 bases between. This CDR3 has 13 amino acids. Germline V lookup: CDR1 SGHTA, CDR2 FQGTGA. In nucleotides, the CDR3 is TGTGCCAGCAGCTTCCGGGGCCGTTTAGGCTACACCTTC. Residues: CASSFRGRLGYTF.

The V and J genes are TRBV29-1 and TRBJ1-4; the match to TRBD1 covers 7 bases. This CDR3 region has 15 residues. Germline values: CDR1 SQVTM, CDR2 ANQGSEA. V lost 5 bases and J lost 8; bases outside the gene matches: 14. This chain's CDR3 is CSVYFPGQFGEKLFF. As DNA, the CDR3 is TGCAGCGTTTATTTCCCGGGACAGTTTGGCGAAAAACTGTTTTTT.

The chain uses TRBV27 and TRBJ2-3; unclear D gene. V was pared by 3 bases and J by 5 bases, with 9 bases between. Germline CDR1 MNHEY, CDR2 SMNVEV (reference sequence). The CDR3 length is 13 residues. The CDR3, as DNA: TGTGCCAGCAGTTTGGGGTGGGGAGATACGCAGTATTTT. Translated, it gives CASSLGWGDTQYF.

V is TRBV5-8 and J is TRBJ2-5; 9 nucleotides line up with TRBD2. J lost 4 bases, V lost 0 bases, and 7 bases had no gene match. The CDR3 consists of 16 residues. Germline V lookup: CDR1 SGHTS, CDR2 YDEGEE. The CDR3 sequence is CASSLERGRAGETQYF. Written as DNA, the CDR3 is TGTGCCAGCAGCTTGGAGCGCGGGAGGGCCGGAGAGACCCAGTACTTC.

This clonotype has a count of ten or more. The rearrangement joins TRBV7-6 to TRBJ2-5; D ambiguous. Germline V CDR1 and CDR2: SGHVS, FNYEAQ. Trimming left V 5 bases short and J 5 bases short, with 9 bases between. CDR3 length: 12 residues. The CDR3 DNA reads as TGTGCCAGCAGCCGAGCCCGGGAGACCCAGTACTTC. Amino acids: CASSRARETQYF.

This clonotype was counted at least ten times. The chain has TRBV28 and TRBJ2-7, with D tentatively TRBD1 (6 bases). V was trimmed by 5 bases and J by 3 bases, leaving 14 bases between them. The CDR3 runs to 14 residues. CDR1 is MDHEN and CDR2 is SYDVKM in the germline V gene. This CDR3 reads CASSPRQEVYEQYF. CDR3 sequence (DNA): TGTGCCAGCAGTCCTCGACAGGAGGTCTACGAGCAGTACTTC.

The gene calls are TRBV10-2 and TRBJ2-1; D is uncertain. This CDR3 has 17 amino acids. Germline lookup yields CDR1 WSHSY and CDR2 SAAADI. V was pared by 9 bases and J by 0 bases, with 21 bases between. The CDR3 sequence: CASYQYRSLSSYNEQFF. The CDR3 DNA reads TGCGCCAGTTACCAATATAGGAGTTTGAGCTCCTACAATGAGCAGTTCTTC.

This clonotype was recorded many times. The chain couples TRBV5-1 to TRBJ1-1, with 10 bases that match TRBD1. The J segment lost 2 bases and the V segment lost 1 base, leaving 5 bases of the junction unmatched. CDR3 length: 16 residues. Germline lookup yields CDR1 SGHRS and CDR2 YFSETQ. This CDR3 is CASSLYGTGVNTEAFF. For the CDR3, the DNA is TGCGCCAGCAGCTTGTACGGGACAGGGGTAAACACTGAAGCTTTCTTT.

Only a few counts were recorded for this clonotype. This rearrangement joins TRBV20-1 to TRBJ1-5, with 8 bases lining up with TRBD1. The CDR3 length is 15 residues. V lost 5 bases, J lost 3 bases, and 9 bases stayed unmatched. The germline V gene has CDR1 DFQATT and CDR2 SNEGSKA (reference sequence). CDR3 bases: TGCAGTGCTCACAGGGGGTTAGTGGTCAATCAGCCCCAGCATTTT. Its protein is CSAHRGLVVNQPQHF.

In this sample, this clonotype turned up a few times. CDR3 DNA: TGTGCCAGCAGCTTTCCCCCGGGACAGGGGAACACTGAAGCTTTCTTT. It encodes CASSFPPGQGNTEAFF. This chain links TRBV7-2 with TRBJ1-1, with 9 bases that match TRBD1. With V trimmed by 3 bases and J by 1 base, 6 bases remained unmatched. The CDR3 extends over 16 amino acids. CDR1 is SGHTA and CDR2 is FQGNSA in the germline V gene. Full variable domain (outside the CDR3, taken from reference TRBV7-2 and TRBJ1-1): GAGVSQSPSNKVTEKGKDVELRCDPISGHTALYWYRQSLGQGLEFLIYFQGNSAPDKSGLPSDRFSAERTGGSVSTLTIQRTQQEDSAVYLCASSFPPGQGNTEAFFGQGTRLTVV.

The chain recombines TRBV7-2 with TRBJ1-2; 8 nucleotides align to TRBD1. The CDR3 extends over 13 amino acids. V was clipped by 5 bases and J by 5 bases; unmatched bases: 4. CDR1 is SGHTA and CDR2 is FQGNSA in the germline V gene. The CDR3 loop is CASSPQGDYGYTF. The CDR3 nucleotides read TGTGCCAGCAGCCCACAGGGGGATTATGGCTACACCTTC.

This clonotype was counted a few times. V and J are TRBV20-1 and TRBJ2-5; possibly TRBD2 for D (5 bases). This CDR3 region has 12 residues. Germline CDR1 DFQATT, CDR2 SNEGSKA (reference sequence). V was cut by 1 base and J by 2 bases, with 5 bases left in between. CDR3 nucleotide sequence: TGCAGTGCTAGAGGCGGGCAAGAGACCCAGTACTTC. It encodes CSARGGQETQYF.